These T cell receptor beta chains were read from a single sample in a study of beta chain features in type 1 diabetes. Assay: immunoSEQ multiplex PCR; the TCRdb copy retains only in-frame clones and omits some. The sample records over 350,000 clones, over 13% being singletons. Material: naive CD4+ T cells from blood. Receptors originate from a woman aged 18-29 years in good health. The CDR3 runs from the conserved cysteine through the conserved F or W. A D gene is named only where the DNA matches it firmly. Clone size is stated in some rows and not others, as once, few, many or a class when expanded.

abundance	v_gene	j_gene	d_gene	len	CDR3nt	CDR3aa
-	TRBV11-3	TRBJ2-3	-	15	TGTGCCAGCAGCTTAGATCGGGTAGGGGGAGATACGCAGTATTTT	CASSLDRVGGDTQYF
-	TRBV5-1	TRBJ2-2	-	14	TGCGCCAGCAGCTACCAGGTGAACACCGGGGAGCTGTTTTTT	CASSYQVNTGELFF
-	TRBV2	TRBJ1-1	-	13	TGTGCCAGCAACTCACTCCCGAACACTGAAGCTTTCTTT	CASNSLPNTEAFF
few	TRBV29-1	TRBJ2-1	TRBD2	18	TGCAGCGTTGAAGTCCCTTCCCCCATACTAGCGGGGGACAATGAGCAGTTCTTC	CSVEVPSPILAGDNEQFF
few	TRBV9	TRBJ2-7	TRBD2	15	TGTGCCAGCAGCGCGCAACTAGCGGGAAGGGGCGAGCAGTACTTC	CASSAQLAGRGEQYF
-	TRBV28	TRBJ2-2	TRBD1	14	TGTGCCAGCAGTAAACGGGACAGGCGGAGTGAGCTGTTTTTT	CASSKRDRRSELFF
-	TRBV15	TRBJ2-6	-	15	TGTGCCACCAGCAGAGATTTTCGTCGGAACCGGGACAAAACTTTC	CATSRDFRRNRDKTF
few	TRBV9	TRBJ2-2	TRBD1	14	TGTGCCAGCAGCGGGACAGGGAACACCGGGGAGCTGTTTTTT	CASSGTGNTGELFF
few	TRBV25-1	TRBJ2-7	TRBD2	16	TGTGCCAGCAGTGAATTATACGGGAGGGCATCCTACGAGCAGTACTTC	CASSELYGRASYEQYF
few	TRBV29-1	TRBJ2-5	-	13	TGCAGCGTCGTAAGACAGTACCAAGAGACCCAGTACTTC	CSVVRQYQETQYF
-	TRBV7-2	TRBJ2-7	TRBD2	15	TGTGCCAGCAGCTCGCGGGAGACCGTCGTCCACGAGCAGTACTTC	CASSSRETVVHEQYF
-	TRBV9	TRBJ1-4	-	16	TGTGCCAGCAGCGTAGTCGGTGGACAGCGTAATGAAAAACTGTTTTTT	CASSVVGGQRNEKLFF
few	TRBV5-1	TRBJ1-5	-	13	TGCGCCAGCAGCTTGGCCTTAGATCAGCCCCAGCATTTT	CASSLALDQPQHF
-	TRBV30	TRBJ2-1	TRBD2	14	TGTGCCTGGAGTGGTAGCGGGAGACCGGATGAGCAGTTCTTC	CAWSGSGRPDEQFF
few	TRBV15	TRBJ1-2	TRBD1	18	TGTGCCACCAGCAGAGATTATCCCGCCGGGACAGTGAACTATGGCTACACCTTC	CATSRDYPAGTVNYGYTF
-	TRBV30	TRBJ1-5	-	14	TGTGCCTGGAGTCCGGACAGCCAATATCAGCCCCAGCATTTT	CAWSPDSQYQPQHF
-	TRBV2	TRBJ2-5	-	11	TGTGCCAGCAGCCCACAAGAGACCCAGTACTTC	CASSPQETQYF
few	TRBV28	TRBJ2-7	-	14	TGTGCCAGCAGTTTAGGCCAGATCGTCTACGAGCAGTACTTC	CASSLGQIVYEQYF
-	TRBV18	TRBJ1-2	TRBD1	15	TGTGCCAGCTCGGAAAACAGGGGGCAAAACTATGGCTACACCTTC	CASSENRGQNYGYTF
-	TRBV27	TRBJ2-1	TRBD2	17	TGTGCCAGCAGTCCAAGGACTAGCAGGTGGACCGTAGATGAGCAGTTCTTC	CASSPRTSRWTVDEQFF
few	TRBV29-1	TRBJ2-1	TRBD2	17	TGCAGCGTCGACAAGTATAGCGGGAGAGAGGCCTACAATGAGCAGTTCTTC	CSVDKYSGREAYNEQFF
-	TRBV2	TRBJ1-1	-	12	TGTGCCAGCAGTCGGACCGGGGCTGAAGCTTTCTTT	CASSRTGAEAFF
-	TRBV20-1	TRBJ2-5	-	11	TGCAGCATCCTCAAGGGGGAGACCCAGTACTTC	CSILKGETQYF
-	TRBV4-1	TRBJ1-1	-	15	TGCGCCAGCAGCCACATCGGACTTGTGAACACTGAAGCTTTCTTT	CASSHIGLVNTEAFF
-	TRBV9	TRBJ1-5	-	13	TGTGCCAGCAGCGCCTATAGCAATCAGCCCCAGCATTTT	CASSAYSNQPQHF
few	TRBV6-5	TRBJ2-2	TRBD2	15	TGTGCCAGCAGTCAAATAGCGGGGTACACCGGGGAGCTGTTTTTT	CASSQIAGYTGELFF
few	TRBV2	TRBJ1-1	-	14	TGTGCCAGCAGTGGGCGGCGGATGAACACTGAAGCTTTCTTT	CASSGRRMNTEAFF